This TCR beta chain was observed in a study of blood T cell repertoires in COVID-19. Study-wide background: From T cells, B-cell-depleted T cells, or PBMCs came the material, which was cDNA or gDNA.

Using immunoSEQ multiplex PCR, the repertoire was profiled, and TCRdb retains in-frame clones only, with some absent. The table has roughly 360,000 clones, about four fifths seen once. V shed 3 bases and J shed 4 bases, with 15 bases lying between them. There are 16 residues in the CDR3. Germline CDR1 LGHNA, CDR2 YNFKEQ. Clinical histories supplied by participants themselves formed the basis of cohort assignment. This sequence joins TRBV4-2 and TRBJ1-4; D unresolved. The clonotype originates from a woman aged 50 to 65 who had recovered from COVID-19. Sequencing was performed on PBMCs or T cells enriched from blood (not recorded which). CDR3 DNA sequence: TGTGCCAGCAGCCAGGAGGATCTCTGGCTTAATGAAAAACTGTTTTTT. The encoded protein is CASSQEDLWLNEKLFF.